The clone carrying this T cell receptor beta chain has at least ten counts. Its antigen is currently unknown. The source of the sample is a study of T-cell memory formation after mild COVID-19. Overall study context: Among the donors, TCR clusters were largely specific to each donor. General study points: SARS-CoV-2 specificity of second-wave clones peaking day 37 was unconfirmed. The appearance of some responding clones in pre-infection memory suggested that cross-reactive memory joined.

UMIs and sample barcodes were carried by the TCR alpha and TCR beta cDNA libraries that 5'RACE produced using constant-segment primers. From the 5' RACE reads, TCRdb called clonotypes with MiXCR, one entry per CDR3 protein. The sample includes approximately 570,000 distinct CDR3 sequences, about a sixth of them seen just once. Germline V lookup: CDR1 SGHTA, CDR2 FQGNSA. CDR3 length: 15 residues. J lost 4 bases, V lost 5 bases, and 5 bases had no gene match. The chain employs TRBV7-2 and TRBJ2-2, with 9 bases lining up with TRBD1. Sequencing was performed on PBMCs or a T cell subset sorted from them (not recorded which). This TCR was sampled from an adult woman who had mild COVID-19 (a few samples of this study predate the infection). Cell type and time point are not known. The CDR3 nucleotides read TGTGCCAGCAGCCCCGGGACAGGGATCACCGGGGAGCTGTTTTTT. It translates to CASSPGTGITGELFF.